The 31 T cell receptor beta chains below all came from one sample that was sequenced in a study of human T cells and chemical hapten exposure. A single record per CDR3 protein comes from TCRdb applying MiXCR to the RACE reads. The sample holds 35,000 to 55,000 distinct CDR3 sequences, approximately 9.5% seen once. The time point was: patch test 2, 6 weeks after DPC sensitization. Treatment denoted: therapeutic diphenylcyclopropenone sensitization with weekly scalp DPC. Extraction yielded total RNA from whole blood (unfractionated). The sample here was whole blood, taken in connection with sensitization to the hapten diphenylcyclopropenone (DPC). The receptor set was obtained from a woman in her thirties with alopecia areata. Some clones in this sample may be carry-over from other donors' samples.

The gene calls are TRBV3-1 and TRBJ2-1; the match to TRBD1 covers 9 bases. The CDR3 runs 15 residues. V lost 4 bases to trimming and J lost 9 bases; unmatched junction nucleotides: 10. Germline-derived CDR1 and CDR2 are LGHDT and YNNKEL (reference sequence). The CDR3: CASSPSPTGGTEQFF. CDR3 bases: TGTGCCAGCAGCCCCAGTCCTACAGGGGGCACTGAGCAGTTCTTC.

This clonotype was seen only a few times. J is TRBJ2-5 and V is TRBV28, with a tentative D call TRBD1 (6 bases). The CDR3 runs 15 residues. CDR1 is MDHEN and CDR2 is SYDVKM in the germline V gene. V lost 8 bases, J lost 5 bases, and 21 bases lay in between. The CDR3 region has the DNA TGTGCCAGCGCACTCTCAGGGGACCGGGCGGAGACCCAGTACTTC. Translation gives CASALSGDRAETQYF.

This clonotype showed up just a few times. This chain connects TRBV4-2 to TRBJ2-7; TRBD2 might be the D (5 bases). Trimming cost V 0 bases and J 5 bases, with 11 bases left between them. The CDR3 covers 14 residues. Germline CDR1 is LGHNA and CDR2 is YNFKEQ. In DNA, the CDR3 is TGTGCCAGCAGCCAAGATCGGGGAAGGGACGAGCAGTACTTC. Translating it yields CASSQDRGRDEQYF.

The chain employs TRBV4-1 and TRBJ2-5, with unresolved D. Trimming stripped 0 bases from V and 2 bases from J, with 16 bases between. CDR3 size: 17 residues. The germline V gene has CDR1 MGHRA and CDR2 YSYEKL. The CDR3 loop reads CASSQDRTDPLQETQYF. The CDR3 coding sequence is TGCGCCAGCAGCCAAGATCGCACAGATCCACTTCAAGAGACCCAGTACTTC.

This clonotype appeared many times. The chain has TRBV2 and TRBJ2-7; 8 nucleotides agree with TRBD2. The CDR3 has 17 residues. Per germline, CDR1 SNHLY and CDR2 FYNNEI. V lost 2 bases to trimming and J lost 2 bases; unmatched junction nucleotides: 11. The CDR3, as DNA: TGTGCCAGCAGTGAAAGTTGGGGTAGCGGGGAGACCTACGAGCAGTACTTC. As protein: CASSESWGSGETYEQYF.

This clonotype was recorded at least ten times. The chain combines TRBV7-9 with TRBJ2-1; no definite D call. Germline V lookup: CDR1 SEHNR, CDR2 FQNEAQ (reference sequence). The V end was cut by 3 bases, the J end by 2 bases, with 8 bases between. The CDR3 runs 14 residues. The DNA of the CDR3 is TGTGCCAGCAGCTTTAGGGTGACCTACAATGAGCAGTTCTTC. This encodes CASSFRVTYNEQFF.

This clonotype was recorded a few times. The rearrangement joins TRBV12-3 or TRBV12-4 to TRBJ2-5; unclear D gene. Trimming took 5 bases from V and 5 from J, leaving 15 bases between them. The CDR3 contains 14 residues. The CDR3 loop reads CASSTRGVQETQYF. The DNA of the CDR3 is TGTGCCAGCAGTACCCGTGGCGTCCAGGAGACCCAGTACTTC.

This clonotype was seen at least ten times. The gene calls are TRBV12-3 or TRBV12-4 and TRBJ1-2, with a possible D match to TRBD1 (5 bases). V lost 3 bases to trimming and J lost 2 bases, with 19 bases between them. This CDR3 region has 17 residues. CDR3 coding DNA: TGTGCCAGCAGTTTTGGGCCCCCGGCGCGGACAAACTATGGCTACACCTTC. Residues: CASSFGPPARTNYGYTF.

The rearrangement uses TRBV7-2 and TRBJ1-1, with D unresolved. The CDR3 runs 15 residues. The germline V gene has CDR1 SGHTA and CDR2 FQGNSA. Trimming cost V 4 bases and J 3 bases, with 15 bases left between them. The CDR3 region is CASSSGIRAYTEAFF. The CDR3 DNA reads TGTGCCAGCAGCTCGGGCATTCGGGCGTACACTGAAGCTTTCTTT.

This clonotype has only a few counts. The J gene is TRBJ1-3, the V gene TRBV18; D might be TRBD1 (5 bases). Looked up from germline, CDR1 is KGHSH and CDR2 is LQKENI. V lost 5 bases and J lost 2, with 13 bases in between. The CDR3 contains 15 residues. This CDR3 is CASSSTGAAGNTIYF. As DNA, the CDR3 is TGTGCCAGCTCATCTACAGGAGCCGCTGGAAACACCATATATTTT.

The rearrangement joins TRBV29-1 to TRBJ1-2; TRBD1 might be the D (6 bases). Germline V gene lookup returns CDR1 SQVTM and CDR2 ANQGSEA. CDR3 size: 12 residues. V lost 7 bases, J lost 5 bases, and 14 bases lay in between. The CDR3 loop reads CSGWGGGYGYTF. DNA for the CDR3: TGCAGCGGTTGGGGGGGCGGATATGGCTACACCTTC.

The chain carries TRBV20-1 and TRBJ2-3; the D is unclear. V shed 1 base and J shed 13 bases, with 15 bases lying between them. The CDR3 extends over 12 amino acids. The germline gives CDR1 DFQATT, CDR2 SNEGSKA (reference sequence). The CDR3 sequence is CSARVGPEGKYF. The CDR3 DNA reads as TGCAGTGCTAGAGTCGGGCCCGAAGGGAAGTATTTT.

The genes are TRBV6-2 or TRBV6-3 and TRBJ2-7; D not resolved. This CDR3 is built from 11 residues. Per the germline V gene, CDR1 is MNHEY and CDR2 is SVGEGT. V was trimmed by 2 bases and J by 6 bases, leaving 5 bases between them. CDR3 residues: CASSYGREQYF. Written as DNA, the CDR3 is TGTGCCAGCAGTTACGGGCGCGAGCAGTACTTC.

The rearrangement uses TRBV6-2 or TRBV6-3 and TRBJ1-6, with no clear D. Germline assignment: CDR1 MNHEY and CDR2 SVGEGT. This CDR3 spans 11 amino acids. Deletions cut 4 bases from V and 9 bases from J, with 4 bases between. The CDR3 DNA reads TGTGCCAGCAGTTCCGGTTCACCCCTCCACTTT. Translating gives CASSSGSPLHF.

About this clonotype itself: A much larger clonotype is one base distant, so this may be a read error. V gene TRBV11-2 combines with J gene TRBJ2-2; tentative D call: TRBD2 (5 bases). The CDR3 contains 15 residues. Per the germline V gene, CDR1 is SGHAT and CDR2 is FQNNGV. This CDR3 reads CASSLDRTATGELLF. The CDR3 region has the DNA TGTGCCAGCAGCTTAGATAGGACCGCCACCGGGGAGCTGTTATTT. Variable domain in full (rest from reference TRBV11-2 and TRBJ2-2): EAGVAQSPRYKIIEKRQSVAFWCNPISGHATLYWYQQILGQGPKLLIQFQNNGVVDDSQLPKDRFSAERLKGVDSTLKIQPAKLEDSAVYLCASSLDRTATGELLFGEGSRLTVL.

This clonotype was picked up many times. CDR3 loop: CASSLASADTQYF. In DNA form, the CDR3 reads TGTGCCAGCAGCTTAGCTTCGGCAGATACGCAGTATTTT. The chain employs TRBV7-9 and TRBJ2-3; D is uncertain. Germline-derived CDR1 and CDR2 are SEHNR and FQNEAQ (reference sequence). Trimming stripped 0 bases from V and 4 bases from J, with 5 bases between. The CDR3 contains 13 residues.

This chain joins TRBV10-3 and TRBJ2-1; no clear D gene. Trimming took off 3 bases at V and 3 bases at J, with 12 bases between the two ends. The CDR3 is made up of 15 amino acids. Germline V lookup: CDR1 ENHRY, CDR2 SYGVKD. The CDR3 nucleotides are TGTGCCATCAGTGAAGGGAATGGGATCTACAATGAGCAGTTCTTC. Amino acid sequence: CAISEGNGIYNEQFF.

Many counts were recorded for this clonotype. J is TRBJ1-6 and V is TRBV6-6; tentative D call: TRBD1 (5 bases). The V and J ends lost 10 bases and 12 bases respectively, with 19 bases between them. Per germline, CDR1 MNHNY and CDR2 SVGAGI (reference sequence). There are 13 residues in the CDR3. In nucleotides, the CDR3 is TGTGCCACCGGCCAGGGACGTTCCGGACCCCTCCACTTT. Its translation is CATGQGRSGPLHF.

The chain employs TRBV11-1 and TRBJ1-6; D gene uncertain. CDR3 size: 14 residues. Trimming removed 2 bases at V and 7 bases at J, with 9 bases between. Germline V lookup: CDR1 SGHAT, CDR2 FQDESV (reference sequence). DNA of the CDR3: TGTGCCAGCAGCTTATCGGGAGACAATTCACCCCTCCACTTT. Translated: CASSLSGDNSPLHF. The entire variable domain, with the rest obtained from reference TRBV11-1 and TRBJ1-6, is as follows: EAEVAQSPRYKITEKSQAVAFWCDPISGHATLYWYRQILGQGPELLVQFQDESVVDDSQLPKDRFSAERLKGVDSTLKIQPAELGDSAMYLCASSLSGDNSPLHFGNGTRLTVT.

This rearrangement joins TRBV7-2 to TRBJ1-3, with D hard to call. The ends were cut back, 8 bases at V and 0 bases at J, with 8 bases in the middle. The CDR3 is 13 amino acids. Germline V gives CDR1 SGHTA, CDR2 FQGNSA. This CDR3 is CASVSSSGNTIYF. The CDR3 bases are TGTGCCAGCGTGTCGAGCTCTGGAAACACCATATATTTT. The variable domain in full, with the rest retrieved from reference TRBV7-2 and TRBJ1-3, is GAGVSQSPSNKVTEKGKDVELRCDPISGHTALYWYRQSLGQGLEFLIYFQGNSAPDKSGLPSDRFSAERTGGSVSTLTIQRTQQEDSAVYLCASVSSSGNTIYFGEGSWLTVV.

This clonotype was counted many times. This chain joins TRBV2 and TRBJ2-1, with D unclear. CDR1 is SNHLY, CDR2 FYNNEI, per germline. The CDR3 length is 12 residues. V shed 6 bases and J shed 11 bases, with 14 bases lying between them. The CDR3 region is CASRSDIVQQFF. CDR3 coding DNA: TGTGCCAGCAGATCCGACATCGTTCAGCAGTTCTTC.

This clonotype has at least ten counts. The chain couples TRBV20-1 to TRBJ2-1; D possibly uses TRBD1 or TRBD2 (5 bases each). Trimming stripped 5 bases from V and 12 bases from J, with 14 bases between. The CDR3 sequence is 11 residues long. From germline, CDR1 is DFQATT and CDR2 SNEGSKA (reference sequence). This CDR3 reads CSAPFGAGQFF. The CDR3 DNA reads as TGCAGTGCTCCCTTCGGGGCCGGGCAGTTCTTC.

This clonotype was picked up a small number of times. This chain connects TRBV30 to TRBJ2-7, with D tentatively TRBD1 or TRBD2 (6 bases each). Germline V gene data show CDR1 as GTSNPN and CDR2 as SVGIG (reference sequence). V lost 6 bases and J lost 5, with 20 bases in between. CDR3 length: 14 residues. CDR3 protein: CACAYKGGGHEQYF. Written as DNA, the CDR3 is TGTGCCTGTGCCTACAAGGGGGGTGGCCACGAGCAGTACTTC.

V is TRBV20-1 and J is TRBJ2-1, with D possibly matching TRBD2 (6 bases). Trimming left V 1 base short and J 7 bases short, with 17 bases between. Germline V gives CDR1 DFQATT, CDR2 SNEGSKA (reference sequence). The CDR3 contains 15 residues. CDR3 region: CSARGRGLRRNEQFF. The CDR3 DNA reads as TGCAGTGCTAGAGGACGGGGGTTGCGTAGGAATGAGCAGTTCTTC.

This clonotype was observed a few times. V and J are TRBV7-9 and TRBJ2-2; 7 nucleotides line up with TRBD2. The CDR3 extends over 15 amino acids. Germline V gene lookup returns CDR1 SEHNR and CDR2 FQNEAQ (reference sequence). With V trimmed by 1 base and J by 6 bases, 5 bases remained unmatched. The CDR3: CASSLGVTSAGELFF. DNA of the CDR3: TGTGCCAGCAGCTTAGGGGTAACTAGCGCCGGGGAGCTGTTTTTT.

The sample holds many counts of this clonotype. The rearrangement links TRBV20-1 to TRBJ1-6, with a possible D match to TRBD1 (6 bases). Germline V gives CDR1 DFQATT, CDR2 SNEGSKA (reference sequence). Trimming left V 7 bases short and J 9 bases short, with 16 bases between. The CDR3 runs to 13 residues. CDR3 residues: CSGDTGSGSPLHF. Here the CDR3 DNA reads TGCAGTGGAGATACAGGGTCCGGTTCACCCCTCCACTTT.

CDR3 protein: CSASQGDGANVLTF. In DNA form, the CDR3 reads TGCAGCGCATCACAGGGAGATGGGGCCAACGTCCTGACTTTC. V is TRBV29-1 and J is TRBJ2-6; tentative D call: TRBD1 (6 bases). V shed 7 bases and J shed 3 bases, with 13 bases lying between them. CDR1 and CDR2 (germline): SQVTM, ANQGSEA. The CDR3 extends over 14 amino acids.

As to this clonotype: A much bigger clone sits one base away, suggesting this may be a read error. The chain uses TRBV5-6 and TRBJ1-1; D is ambiguous. In germline, CDR1 is SGHDT, CDR2 YYEEEE. This CDR3 spans 15 amino acids. This CDR3 reads CASNLIDRDNTEAFF. The CDR3 bases are TGTGCCAGCAACTTGATCGACCGAGATAACACTGAAGCTTTCTTT.

In its sample, this clonotype was seen a few times. The V call is TRBV18, the J call TRBJ2-3; possibly TRBD1 for D (6 bases). The CDR3 runs to 14 residues. With 2 bases removed from V and 1 base from J, the gap between germline ends came to 7 bases. Looked up from germline, CDR1 is KGHSH and CDR2 is LQKENI. The CDR3 protein is CASSPGGGTDTQYF. The CDR3 DNA reads as TGTGCCAGCTCACCAGGGGGCGGCACAGATACGCAGTATTTT. The full variable domain, in which reference TRBV18 and TRBJ2-3 provide the parts outside the CDR3, is NAGVMQNPRHLVRRRGQEARLRCSPMKGHSHVYWYRQLPEEGLKFMVYLQKENIIDESGMPKERFSAEFPKEGPSILRIQQVVRGDSAAYFCASSPGGGTDTQYFGPGTRLTVL.

This clonotype is deemed medium-sized. The genes are TRBV7-9 and TRBJ2-3; 8 bases align to TRBD2. Losses at the gene ends were 6 bases for V and 4 bases for J; bases not matched to a gene: 12. CDR1 is SEHNR, CDR2 FQNEAQ, per germline (reference sequence). The CDR3 covers 16 residues. The CDR3 DNA sequence: TGTGCCAGCAGAGCTTACGGCGGGGGGCTCTCAGATACGCAGTATTTT. Translating it yields CASRAYGGGLSDTQYF.

This clonotype was picked up a small number of times. The chain links TRBV27 to TRBJ1-5; perhaps TRBD1 as D (5 bases). The germline V and J ends were trimmed by 1 base and 6 bases, with 10 bases remaining between them. Germline CDR1 MNHEY, CDR2 SMNVEV (reference sequence). The CDR3 runs to 14 residues. The CDR3 bases are TGTGCCAGCAGTTTATATCAGGGCAGTCAGCCCCAGCATTTT. Protein: CASSLYQGSQPQHF.